Following are 11 T cell receptor beta chains from one sample sequenced in a study of tumor-infiltrating lymphocytes in primary liver carcinoma. From 20-30 mg of unsorted bulk tissue, DNA and RNA were co-extracted together. Making TCR beta cDNA involved around 510 ng total RNA and a constant-region primer. Modified slightly, ARM-PCR produced TCR beta libraries over three nested multiplex PCR rounds. Use of TRBV1-TRBV30 forward primers with a C-beta reverse primer characterized the first two PCR rounds, which lasted about 9 cycles each. From the multiplex PCR reads, TCRdb called clonotypes with MiXCR, one entry per CDR3 protein. The table lists 95,000 to 100,000 distinct CDR3 sequences, approximately 70% of them singletons, with roughly 12% in the top ten. Sequenced: liver tumor tissue from sampling region 2. As to subset: tumor region T2, inferior pole. Receptors were obtained from a woman in her sixties with primary liver carcinoma and hepatitis B virus infection.

As concerns this clonotype: One end of the junction is discordant with germline, which a read error may explain. V and J are TRBV11-2 and TRBJ2-1, with D hard to call. The CDR3 is made up of 11 amino acids. Germline V gene data show CDR1 as SGHAT and CDR2 as FQNNGV. The CDR3 DNA sequence: TGCGCCAACAGCTTAGATATGGCTAAGTTCTTC. Amino acid sequence: CANSLDMAKFF. Looking up the rest from reference TRBV11-2 and TRBJ2-1 gives the full variable domain: EAGVAQSPRYKIIEKRQSVAFWCNPISGHATLYWYQQILGQGPKLLIQFQNNGVVDDSQLPKDRFSAERLKGVDSTLKIQPAKLEDSAVYLCANSLDMAKFFGPGTRLTVL.

This chain joins TRBV29-1 and TRBJ1-5; the D gene is possibly TRBD1 (5 bases). V gave up 8 bases and J gave up 0 bases, with 20 bases separating them. Germline assignment: CDR1 SQVTM and CDR2 ANQGSEA. The CDR3 consists of 16 residues. The CDR3, as DNA: TGCAGCACCAACGATGGGGGACCCTTTAGCAATCAGCCCCAGCATTTT. Protein: CSTNDGGPFSNQPQHF.

This rearrangement joins TRBV4-1 to TRBJ2-7; D uncertain. Germline lookup yields CDR1 MGHRA and CDR2 YSYEKL. The CDR3 extends over 13 amino acids. Deletions cut 1 base from V and 10 bases from J, with 14 bases between. This CDR3 is CASSQVSGDGQYF. DNA of the CDR3: TGCGCCAGCAGCCAAGTTTCAGGCGACGGCCAGTACTTC.

This clonotype showed up many times. The chain joins TRBV6-1 to TRBJ2-7; TRBD2 matches at 7 bases. Germline assignment: CDR1 MNHNS and CDR2 SASEGT. After removal of 5 bases from V and 4 bases from J, the junction contained 5 bases not matched to a gene. CDR3 length equals 13 residues. CDR3 DNA: TGTGCCAGCAGTCTGGGACTAATGTACGAGCAGTACTTC. This encodes CASSLGLMYEQYF.

On this clonotype: A much more abundant neighbour one base away suggests this may be a read error. This chain joins TRBV28 and TRBJ1-6; D call uncertain. CDR3 length: 14 amino acids. V lost 7 bases and J lost 9, with 16 bases in between. Germline V CDR1 and CDR2: MDHEN, SYDVKM. CDR3 DNA sequence: TGTGCCAGCAATTCCGCTACCGCCTCTTCACCCCTCCACTTT. The encoded protein is CASNSATASSPLHF. Based on the CDR3 plus reference TRBV28 and TRBJ1-6, the full variable domain is DVKVTQSSRYLVKRTGEKVFLECVQDMDHENMFWYRQDPGLGLRLIYFSYDVKMKEKGDIPEGYSVSREKKERFSLILESASTNQTSMYLCASNSATASSPLHFGNGTRLTVT.

Notes on this clonotype: One end of the junction fails to match germline, which may point to a read error. The V gene is TRBV6-1, the J gene TRBJ2-6; a weak D match, TRBD1 (6 bases). This CDR3 comprises 16 residues. Germline V gives CDR1 MNHNS, CDR2 SASEGT. The CDR3 loop is CASTEEAGPGANVLTF. CDR3 DNA sequence: TGTGCCAGCACTGAAGAAGCAGGGCCAGGGGCCAACGTCCTTACTTTC.

This clonotype was counted once. This sequence joins TRBV11-1 and TRBJ2-7; D gene uncertain. Germline CDR1 SGHAT, CDR2 FQDESV (reference sequence). V lost 2 bases and J lost 2, with 22 bases in between. The CDR3 runs 18 residues. As DNA, the CDR3 is TGTGCCAGCAGCTTAAGGGTGACGATTAGCAGGAGACCCTACGAGCAGTACTTC. Its translation is CASSLRVTISRRPYEQYF.

This clonotype came up many times. The chain is built from TRBV5-4 and TRBJ2-1, with D perhaps matching TRBD1 or TRBD2 (5 bases each). The CDR3 has 16 amino acids. The germline CDR1 and CDR2 sequences are SGHNT and YYREEE (reference sequence). Trimming stripped 0 bases from V and 1 base from J, with 11 bases between. CDR3 bases: TGTGCCAGCAGCTTGGGGGGCGGGTGGTCCTACAATGAGCAGTTCTTC. Amino acid sequence: CASSLGGGWSYNEQFF. Combining the CDR3 with reference TRBV5-4 and TRBJ2-1 gives the whole variable domain ETGVTQSPTHLIKTRGQQVTLRCSSQSGHNTVSWYQQALGQGPQFIFQYYREEENGRGNFPPRFSGLQFPNYSSELNVNALELDDSALYLCASSLGGGWSYNEQFFGPGTRLTVL.

This clonotype was seen repeatedly, ten times or more. J is TRBJ2-7 and V is TRBV6-1; unclear D gene. The CDR3 extends over 16 amino acids. The germline V gene encodes CDR1 MNHNS and CDR2 SASEGT. Between the trimmed V and J ends, which lost 3 bases and 3 bases, there was a span of 18 bases. CDR3 in DNA: TGTGCCAGCAGTGAGGCTAGTATCCCTCCCATCTACGAGCAGTACTTC. It yields the protein CASSEASIPPIYEQYF.

This clonotype appeared many times. The J gene is TRBJ2-1, the V gene TRBV4-1; D gene ambiguous. Trimming stripped 0 bases from V and 9 bases from J, with 3 bases between. The CDR3 has 11 residues. Germline V lookup: CDR1 MGHRA, CDR2 YSYEKL. The CDR3 bases are TGCGCCAGCAGCCAAGATAGTGAGCAGTTCTTC. Encoded protein: CASSQDSEQFF.

This clonotype was detected ten times or more. One end of the junction fails to match germline, which may point to a read error. The rearrangement links TRBV11-1 to TRBJ2-2; D might be TRBD2 (6 bases). The CDR3 has 14 residues. The germline V gene encodes CDR1 SGHAT and CDR2 FQDESV (reference sequence). This chain's CDR3 is CASRPSLDTGGLFF. The CDR3 nucleotides read TGTGCCAGCAGACCGAGCCTTGATACCGGGGGGCTGTTTTTT.